The next 32 T cell receptor beta chains were all read from a single sample in a study of T cell clones after liver transplantation. Repertoires were generated with immunoSEQ multiplex PCR, while TCRdb's copy carries only in-frame clones and drops some. The table records about 74,000 clones, roughly 80% of them present only once. The specimen was CD4+ T cells from blood, collected before liver transplant. These receptors were taken from a human donor who received a liver transplant.

The CDR3 loop reads CASYTPRLGNEQFF. The CDR3 DNA follows: TGTGCCAGCTATACTCCGCGACTTGGCAATGAGCAGTTCTTC. This sequence joins TRBV6-5 and TRBJ2-1; no reliable D call. V was clipped by 8 bases and J by 6 bases, with 17 bases between them. The CDR3 contains 14 residues. Germline V gives CDR1 MNHEY, CDR2 SVGAGI.

This chain uses TRBV10-1 with TRBJ2-2; D unclear. CDR3 length equals 15 residues. V dropped 2 bases and J dropped 0 bases, with 7 bases sitting between them. CDR1 and CDR2 from the germline V gene are WNHNN and SYGVQD (reference sequence). CDR3 nucleotides: TGCGCCAGCAGTGAGGGGTCCACGAACACCGGGGAGCTGTTTTTT. Translated: CASSEGSTNTGELFF.

The rearrangement uses TRBV5-1 and TRBJ2-7; TRBD2 agrees at 10 bases. The CDR3 is 15 residues long. The germline CDR1 and CDR2 sequences are SGHRS and YFSETQ. V lost 4 bases, J lost 2 bases, and 6 bases stayed unmatched. CDR3: CASSPIAGGPYEQYF. The DNA of the CDR3 is TGCGCCAGCAGCCCAATAGCGGGAGGCCCCTACGAGCAGTACTTC. Full variable domain (missing parts from reference TRBV5-1 and TRBJ2-7): KAGVTQTPRYLIKTRGQQVTLSCSPISGHRSVSWYQQTPGQGLQFLFEYFSETQRNKGNFPGRFSGRQFSNSRSEMNVSTLELGDSALYLCASSPIAGGPYEQYFGPGTRLTVT.

This clone turned up a few times. The chain links TRBV6-5 to TRBJ1-2; D gene unclear. Germline assignment: CDR1 MNHEY and CDR2 SVGAGI. The CDR3 is 14 amino acids. Deletions cut 7 bases from V and 7 bases from J, with 19 bases between. CDR3 in amino acids: CASKVGSAPSGYTF. The CDR3 DNA follows: TGTGCCAGCAAAGTCGGTAGTGCCCCAAGTGGCTACACCTTC.

This chain links TRBV5-6 with TRBJ2-1, with a tentative D call TRBD2 (5 bases). Germline CDR1 and CDR2: SGHDT and YYEEEE. The length of the CDR3 is 17 residues. Trimming removed 1 base at V and 2 bases at J, with 16 bases between. The CDR3 spells CASSLPGGWQAYNEQFF. The CDR3 nucleotides are TGTGCCAGCAGCTTGCCAGGAGGTTGGCAGGCCTACAATGAGCAGTTCTTC.

This clone was seen more than once but under ten times. The chain uses TRBV19 and TRBJ2-5; tentative D call: TRBD2 (6 bases). The germline V and J ends were trimmed by 3 bases and 5 bases, with 13 bases remaining between them. In germline, CDR1 is LNHDA, CDR2 SQIVND (reference sequence). The CDR3 has 14 residues. The chain's CDR3 is CASSINLARETQYF. The CDR3 DNA follows: TGTGCCAGTAGTATTAACCTAGCGCGGGAGACCCAGTACTTC. Full variable domain (remainder filled in from reference TRBV19 and TRBJ2-5): DGGITQSPKYLFRKEGQNVTLSCEQNLNHDAMYWYRQDPGQGLRLIYYSQIVNDFQKGDIAEGYSVSREKKESFPLTVTSAQKNPTAFYLCASSINLARETQYFGPGTRLLVL.

In this sample, this clone turned up a few times. This chain uses TRBV28 with TRBJ1-1; TRBD1 aligns across 11 bases. Germline CDR1 MDHEN, CDR2 SYDVKM. The junction had 6 bases not matched to a gene; V was cut back by 8 bases and J by 4 bases. The CDR3 length is 14 residues. The CDR3, as DNA: TGTGCCAGCCTACGTGGGACAGGGGGCACTGAAGCTTTCTTT. Translation gives CASLRGTGGTEAFF.

V gene TRBV29-1 combines with J gene TRBJ2-3, with 12 bases identical to TRBD2. The V segment lost 5 bases and the J segment 6 bases; nucleotides outside the gene matches: 9. The CDR3 consists of 15 residues. In germline, CDR1 is SQVTM, CDR2 ANQGSEA. The CDR3 nucleotides read TGCAGCGTTCGTCGGACTAGCGGGACCGACGATACGCAGTATTTT. This gives the protein CSVRRTSGTDDTQYF.

This clone was counted only a few times. CDR3 DNA: TGCGCCAGCAGTCCGGGACCCCCCGGCGAGCAGTACTTC. It encodes CASSPGPPGEQYF. The chain is built from TRBV10-1 and TRBJ2-7, with D possibly being TRBD1 or TRBD2 (5 bases each). The germline V gene has CDR1 WNHNN and CDR2 SYGVQD (reference sequence). CDR3 length: 13 residues. Between the trimmed V and J ends, which lost 5 bases and 6 bases, there was a span of 14 bases.

The chain has TRBV5-1 and TRBJ2-6, with 9 nucleotides matching TRBD2. Germline V gene lookup returns CDR1 SGHRS and CDR2 YFSETQ. The trim removed 4 bases at V and 4 bases at J, leaving 12 bases unmatched. The CDR3 loop spans 18 amino acids. The chain's CDR3 is CASSTGLAPGEGANVLTF. The CDR3, as DNA: TGCGCCAGCAGCACGGGACTAGCACCTGGGGAGGGGGCCAACGTCCTGACTTTC.

This clone was counted a single time. J is TRBJ2-1 and V is TRBV5-1, with TRBD2 matching over 7 bases. The CDR3 sequence is 15 residues long. Trimming removed 0 bases from V and 7 bases from J; junction bases left unmatched: 7. CDR1 and CDR2 from the germline V gene are SGHRS and YFSETQ. The CDR3 region is CASSLVAGGENEQFF. CDR3 in DNA: TGCGCCAGCAGCTTGGTAGCGGGCGGGGAGAATGAGCAGTTCTTC. Looking up the rest from reference TRBV5-1 and TRBJ2-1 gives the full variable domain: KAGVTQTPRYLIKTRGQQVTLSCSPISGHRSVSWYQQTPGQGLQFLFEYFSETQRNKGNFPGRFSGRQFSNSRSEMNVSTLELGDSALYLCASSLVAGGENEQFFGPGTRLTVL.

The chain is built from TRBV5-1 and TRBJ2-5; possibly TRBD1 for D (7 bases). From germline, CDR1 is SGHRS and CDR2 YFSETQ. The CDR3 is made up of 15 amino acids. Trimming removed 2 bases at V and 2 bases at J, with 13 bases between. In DNA, the CDR3 is TGCGCCAGCAGCTTAGGAGGGGGCTTGCAAGAGACCCAGTACTTC. It codes for CASSLGGGLQETQYF.

The CDR3 DNA reads TGTGCCAGCAGTTGGGCCAGGCCCTCCTACGAGCAGTACTTC. It encodes CASSWARPSYEQYF. The chain carries TRBV6-4 and TRBJ2-7; D not certain. This CDR3 comprises 14 residues. V was trimmed by 5 bases and J by 0 bases, leaving 11 bases between them. In germline, CDR1 is MRHNA, CDR2 SNTAGT.

Concerning this clone: The junction departs from germline at one end; a sequencing error may be responsible. The chain joins TRBV18 to TRBJ2-1, with 12 bases identical to TRBD2. CDR3 length: 17 amino acids. The V gene's germline CDR1 is KGHSH and CDR2 LQKENI. CDR3 amino acids: CASSPQTSGSSHNEQFF. The DNA of the CDR3 is TGTGCCAGCTCACCACAGACTAGCGGGAGCTCCCACAATGAGCAGTTCTTC. Full variable domain (rest looked up from reference TRBV18 and TRBJ2-1): NAGVMQNPRHLVRRRGQEARLRCSPMKGHSHVYWYRQLPEEGLKFMVYLQKENIIDESGMPKERFSAEFPKEGPSILRIQQVVRGDSAAYFCASSPQTSGSSHNEQFFGPGTRLTVL.

This chain uses TRBV6-1 with TRBJ2-7, with D possibly being TRBD1 (6 bases). The V end was cut by 3 bases, the J end by 2 bases, with 23 bases between. From germline, CDR1 is MNHNS and CDR2 SASEGT. The CDR3 is 18 residues long. CDR3: CASSDYSSKGEYTYEQYF. The DNA for the CDR3 is TGTGCCAGCAGTGATTATTCTAGTAAGGGGGAGTACACCTACGAGCAGTACTTC.

The chain joins TRBV7-2 to TRBJ2-1, with D perhaps matching TRBD2 (5 bases). This CDR3 has 16 amino acids. Germline V gene data show CDR1 as SGHTA and CDR2 as FQGNSA. V was clipped by 5 bases and J by 0 bases, with 14 bases between them. The CDR3 nucleotides are TGTGCCAGCAGCCAAGGTGGCGGACTCTCCTACAATGAGCAGTTCTTC. This translates into CASSQGGGLSYNEQFF.

The chain has TRBV19 and TRBJ2-2, with D perhaps TRBD2 (7 bases). The CDR3 length is 14 residues. CDR1 and CDR2 from the germline V gene are LNHDA and SQIVND (reference sequence). V lost 2 bases and J 4 bases, leaving 8 bases between the germline ends. The CDR3 bases are TGTGCCAGTAGTATAAGGGGGGGCACCGGGGAGCTGTTTTTT. This translates into CASSIRGGTGELFF.

The rearrangement uses TRBV7-8 and TRBJ2-2; D is uncertain. Germline V lookup: CDR1 SGHVS, CDR2 FQNEAQ. The CDR3 has 14 residues. V was cut by 1 base and J by 4 bases, with 7 bases left in between. CDR3 in DNA: TGTGCCAGCAGCTTAGAAAAAGTCACCGGGGAGCTGTTTTTT. Protein: CASSLEKVTGELFF.

The gene calls are TRBV6-6 and TRBJ1-2, with 7 nucleotides matching TRBD1. Germline assignment: CDR1 MNHNY and CDR2 SVGAGI (reference sequence). The CDR3 has 13 amino acids. With 5 bases clipped from V and 4 bases from J, the junction kept 4 bases outside the gene matches. The chain's CDR3 is CASSADRAYGYTF. The CDR3 nucleotides are TGTGCCAGCAGTGCCGACAGGGCCTATGGCTACACCTTC.

This CDR3 is CASSLEGDTQYF. CDR3 DNA sequence: TGCGCCAGCAGCTTGGAGGGCGATACGCAGTATTTT. The chain joins TRBV5-1 to TRBJ2-3; D is ambiguous. The germline CDR1 and CDR2 sequences are SGHRS and YFSETQ. This CDR3 spans 12 amino acids. The germline V and J ends were trimmed by 0 bases and 6 bases, with 5 bases remaining between them.

This clone appeared a few times. The chain links TRBV6-1 to TRBJ2-7; 10 bases are shared with TRBD2. Germline V gene sequence: CDR1 MNHNS, CDR2 SASEGT. With 4 bases clipped from V and 0 bases from J, the junction kept 6 bases outside the gene matches. CDR3 size: 16 residues. In DNA, the CDR3 is TGTGCCAGCAGTGCATTAGCGGGAGGCCCCTCCTACGAGCAGTACTTC. It codes for CASSALAGGPSYEQYF.

This clone was recorded only once. V is TRBV6-5 and J is TRBJ1-3; D ambiguous. The CDR3 covers 15 residues. Trimming took off 6 bases at V and 1 base at J, with 13 bases between the two ends. Germline lookup yields CDR1 MNHEY and CDR2 SVGAGI. The CDR3 nucleotides read TGTGCCAGCAGACACGCTACCACATCTGGAAACACCATATATTTT. Residues: CASRHATTSGNTIYF.

This clone has just a few counts. The chain uses TRBV9 and TRBJ2-3; weak D call: TRBD1 (5 bases). This CDR3 contains 15 residues. Germline V lookup: CDR1 SGDLS, CDR2 YYNGEE. V was pared by 4 bases and J by 2 bases, with 14 bases between. This CDR3 reads CASSLLDSPTDTQYF. CDR3 nucleotide sequence: TGTGCCAGCAGCCTTTTAGACAGTCCCACAGATACGCAGTATTTT. The whole variable domain, remainder taken from reference TRBV9 and TRBJ2-3, is DSGVTQTPKHLITATGQRVTLRCSPRSGDLSVYWYQQSLDQGLQFLIQYYNGEERAKGNILERFSAQQFPDLHSELNLSSLELGDSALYFCASSLLDSPTDTQYFGPGTRLTVL.

This clone has a handful of counts. This chain links TRBV11-2 with TRBJ1-1, with D unresolved. The CDR3 extends over 13 amino acids. Germline loops: CDR1 SGHAT, CDR2 FQNNGV. The V gene lost 3 bases and the J gene lost 8 bases, with 13 bases spanning the gap. In DNA, the CDR3 is TGTGCCAGCAGCTTTATTTTGAGGCAGGAAGCTTTCTTT. Its translation: CASSFILRQEAFF. The variable domain in full, with the rest retrieved from reference TRBV11-2 and TRBJ1-1, is EAGVAQSPRYKIIEKRQSVAFWCNPISGHATLYWYQQILGQGPKLLIQFQNNGVVDDSQLPKDRFSAERLKGVDSTLKIQPAKLEDSAVYLCASSFILRQEAFFGQGTRLTVV.

The chain carries TRBV2 and TRBJ1-5; D might be TRBD1 (5 bases). CDR1 is SNHLY and CDR2 is FYNNEI in the germline V gene. The CDR3 has 15 residues. V gave up 5 bases and J gave up 0 bases, with 11 bases separating them. The CDR3 here is CASSPTGYSNQPQHF. The CDR3 DNA reads as TGTGCCAGCAGTCCAACAGGATATAGCAATCAGCCCCAGCATTTT. The full variable domain, with the rest looked up from reference TRBV2 and TRBJ1-5, is EPEVTQTPSHQVTQMGQEVILRCVPISNHLYFYWYRQILGQKVEFLVSFYNNEISEKSEIFDDQFSVERPDGSNFTLKIRSTKLEDSAMYFCASSPTGYSNQPQHFGDGTRLSIL.

The chain combines TRBV9 with TRBJ1-1; D is undetermined. In germline, CDR1 is SGDLS, CDR2 YYNGEE. Trimming left V 1 base short and J 4 bases short, with 8 bases between. The length of the CDR3 is 13 residues. Here the CDR3 DNA reads TGTGCCAGCAGCGTAAAGGCGGGCACTGAAGCTTTCTTT. This translates into CASSVKAGTEAFF.

The chain has TRBV30 and TRBJ2-1; TRBD2 might be the D (5 bases). This CDR3 spans 14 amino acids. Trimming shortened V by 4 bases and J by 3 bases, and 13 bases separated the two germline ends. Germline CDR1 GTSNPN, CDR2 SVGIG (reference sequence). The CDR3 loop is CAWIRADFYNEQFF. DNA for the CDR3: TGTGCCTGGATACGAGCGGACTTCTACAATGAGCAGTTCTTC.

This chain connects TRBV4-3 to TRBJ1-4, with D maybe TRBD1 (5 bases). Germline V gene data show CDR1 as LGHNA and CDR2 as YSLEER. The CDR3 is 15 amino acids. V lost 0 bases and J 7 bases, leaving 12 bases between the germline ends. The CDR3 reads CASSQDAVQGEKLFF. CDR3 bases: TGCGCCAGCAGCCAAGATGCAGTCCAGGGTGAAAAACTGTTTTTT.

The chain links TRBV6-1 to TRBJ2-2; D is possibly TRBD1 or TRBD2 (6 bases each). Deletions cut 8 bases from V and 3 bases from J, with 13 bases between. The CDR3 loop spans 14 amino acids. Germline CDR1 MNHNS, CDR2 SASEGT. The chain's CDR3 is CASGRTEDTGELFF. The CDR3 DNA reads TGTGCCAGCGGGAGGACAGAGGACACCGGGGAGCTGTTTTTT.

The CDR3 nucleotides are TGTGCCAGTTCGACAGCGGCCCCTGGCTACACCTTC. As protein: CASSTAAPGYTF. The chain has TRBV28 and TRBJ1-2; possible D gene TRBD1, 5 bases. The length of the CDR3 is 12 residues. The germline CDR1 and CDR2 sequences are MDHEN and SYDVKM. Between the trimmed V and J ends, which lost 9 bases and 7 bases, there was a span of 15 bases.

The V and J genes are TRBV2 and TRBJ2-1; 14 bases fit TRBD2. The J segment lost 8 bases and the V segment lost 4 bases, leaving 16 bases of the junction unmatched. CDR3 length: 19 residues. Germline V gene sequence: CDR1 SNHLY, CDR2 FYNNEI. The CDR3 nucleotides read TGTGCCAGCAGTGGAGCTCCCGGGACTAGCGGGAGAGCAGGCGATGAGCAGTTCTTC. Translation: CASSGAPGTSGRAGDEQFF.

The gene calls are TRBV5-1 and TRBJ2-2; no clear D gene. CDR1 and CDR2 from the germline V gene are SGHRS and YFSETQ. The CDR3 sequence is 14 residues long. Trimming cost V 5 bases and J 4 bases, with 12 bases left between them. In DNA, the CDR3 is TGCGCCAGCAGGGACCTAAAGGGCACCGGGGAGCTGTTTTTT. It specifies CASRDLKGTGELFF.